The rows below give T cell receptor beta chains drawn from one sample of a study of blood T cell repertoires in COVID-19. The repertoire was sequenced with immunoSEQ multiplex PCR; TCRdb's copy has only in-frame clones and lacks some. The sample has roughly 200,000 clones, 80% to 90% seen once. Source material: peripheral blood. These receptors were obtained from a woman at least 80 years old with active or convalescent COVID-19. The CDR3 runs from the conserved cysteine through the conserved F or W. D genes are given only for firm matches. The size field is filled for only some rows; it gives once, few, many or a size class.

cdr3_nt | cdr3_aa | d_call | j_call | clone_size | v_call
TGTGCCAGCTCACCACCGCAAAGACAGAGCTCCTACGAGCAGTACTTC | CASSPPQRQSSYEQYF | - | TRBJ2-7 | - | TRBV18
TGTGCCAGCTCACCTTTACCCCGGACAGGGGGACAAGAGACCCAGTACTTC | CASSPLPRTGGQETQYF | TRBD1 | TRBJ2-5 | few | TRBV18
TGTGCCAGCAGTGACTTAAGGCAGGGATACAATGAGCAGTTCTTC | CASSDLRQGYNEQFF | - | TRBJ2-1 | - | TRBV6-4
TGTGCCAGCAGCCCTCGGGATACGCAGTATTTT | CASSPRDTQYF | - | TRBJ2-3 | few | TRBV12-3/TRBV12-4
TGTGCCAGCAGCCAAGTAGGACAGGGGAAAGAGACCCAGTACTTC | CASSQVGQGKETQYF | TRBD1 | TRBJ2-5 | - | TRBV3-1/TRBV3-2
TGTGCCAGCAGTACCCCTACAGGGATCAACGAGCAGTACTTC | CASSTPTGINEQYF | - | TRBJ2-7 | - | TRBV6-6
TGTGCCAGCAGCCCGCACAGGGACCGTAATGAAAAACTGTTTTTT | CASSPHRDRNEKLFF | - | TRBJ1-4 | - | TRBV7-9
TGTGCCAGCAGCGTAGGGACAGGGGGTCAGCCCCAGCATTTT | CASSVGTGGQPQHF | TRBD1 | TRBJ1-5 | once | TRBV9
TGTGCCAGCAGGAGCGAGGCCCTCGAGCAGTACTTC | CASRSEALEQYF | - | TRBJ2-7 | - | TRBV2
TGTGCCAGCACCGGTTTGAGCACAGATACGCAGTATTTT | CASTGLSTDTQYF | - | TRBJ2-3 | - | TRBV13
TGTGCCAGCAGTGCAGAGGACGAGCAGTACTTC | CASSAEDEQYF | - | TRBJ2-7 | few | TRBV25-1
TGCGCCAGCAGCTTGGCCGGGACAGAGAATGAAAAACTGTTTTTT | CASSLAGTENEKLFF | TRBD1 | TRBJ1-4 | - | TRBV5-1
TGTGCCTGGACCGATCCCTTGGTCGGTAACTACACCTTC | CAWTDPLVGNYTF | - | TRBJ1-2 | once | TRBV30
TGTGCCACCAGTGATTACAGGGGGGAAGCTTTCTTT | CATSDYRGEAFF | TRBD1 | TRBJ1-1 | - | TRBV24-1
TGTGCCAGCACCCGGGTGGCTAGCGGGGATAGCACAGATACGCAGTATTTT | CASTRVASGDSTDTQYF | TRBD2 | TRBJ2-3 | - | TRBV7-3
TGTGCCAGCAGCCCCCCCGACAGCCCGAACACTGAAGCTTTCTTT | CASSPPDSPNTEAFF | - | TRBJ1-1 | - | TRBV3-1/TRBV3-2
TGCGCCAGCAGCTTGGGGAGGGGGAACACTGAAGCTTTCTTT | CASSLGRGNTEAFF | - | TRBJ1-1 | - | TRBV5-1
TGTGCCAGCAGCCCCCAATCACAGTTCACAGATACGCAGTATTTT | CASSPQSQFTDTQYF | - | TRBJ2-3 | few | TRBV27
TGCGCCAGCAGCTTGGCCTCCAGTTTCGATGGCTACACCTTC | CASSLASSFDGYTF | - | TRBJ1-2 | - | TRBV5-1
TGTGCCAGCAGCGTACATGATCGAGCGGGGGAGGAGACCCAGTACTTC | CASSVHDRAGEETQYF | TRBD2 | TRBJ2-5 | - | TRBV9
TGTGCCAGCAGTTTATCTCTCAGGCACTGGGACGAGCAGTACTTC | CASSLSLRHWDEQYF | - | TRBJ2-7 | - | TRBV27
TGTGCCAGCAGTCGACAGGGCCCTATTTCGTACGAGCAGTACTTC | CASSRQGPISYEQYF | TRBD1 | TRBJ2-7 | - | TRBV7-9
TGTGCCAGCAGATTGGACAGGGGGACGGATGAGCAGTTCTTC | CASRLDRGTDEQFF | TRBD1 | TRBJ2-1 | - | TRBV2
TGTGCCAGCTCACCACCCGGGGGCGAGCAGTACTTC | CASSPPGGEQYF | - | TRBJ2-7 | - | TRBV18
TGTGCCAGCAGCGTAGACGGGGGGAGCTCCTATAATTCACCCCTCCACTTT | CASSVDGGSSYNSPLHF | - | TRBJ1-6 | few | TRBV9
TGTGCCAGCAGTGATCGAGTCCTAAATATCTACGAGCAGTACTTC | CASSDRVLNIYEQYF | - | TRBJ2-7 | - | TRBV2
TGTGCCAGCAGTTCTAGTAGTGCAGATACGCAGTATTTT | CASSSSSADTQYF | - | TRBJ2-3 | - | TRBV12-3/TRBV12-4
TGTGCCAGCAGCGTACTAGCGGGGGGAGTTTGGAATACGCAGTATTTT | CASSVLAGGVWNTQYF | TRBD2 | TRBJ2-3 | - | TRBV7-9
TGTGCCAGCCGGAATGCAGGGGTGCTCTCTGGGGCCAACGTCCTGACTTTC | CASRNAGVLSGANVLTF | - | TRBJ2-6 | - | TRBV18
TGCGCCAGCAGCTTGGACCCCTTTGCAGGGGCCTCACGCTATGGCTACACCTTC | CASSLDPFAGASRYGYTF | - | TRBJ1-2 | - | TRBV5-1
TGTGCCAGCAGTAGACTAGCGGGAGCCACAGATACGCAGTATTTT | CASSRLAGATDTQYF | TRBD2 | TRBJ2-3 | - | TRBV6-4
TGCAGCGTTGAATCCCTAGCGGGGTTTGACTACGAGCAGTACTTC | CSVESLAGFDYEQYF | TRBD2 | TRBJ2-7 | - | TRBV29-1
TGTGCCAGCAGTGGGAGGAACATTGGCAATCAGCCCCAGCATTTT | CASSGRNIGNQPQHF | - | TRBJ1-5 | - | TRBV6-2/TRBV6-3
TGTGCCAGCAGCGAAGGGGCCGTTGTAGGGGTTGTTGGTGGCTACACCTTC | CASSEGAVVGVVGGYTF | - | TRBJ1-2 | medium-sized | TRBV6-1
TGTGCCAGCAGTGGGTTAGCGGGGTCCCACTACGAGCAGTACTTC | CASSGLAGSHYEQYF | TRBD2 | TRBJ2-7 | - | TRBV6-2/TRBV6-3
TGTGCCAGCTCACCAGGGTTGACATCCGCTGGAAACACCATATATTTT | CASSPGLTSAGNTIYF | - | TRBJ1-3 | - | TRBV18
TGTGCCAGCAGCGTAAGGGGGGGAGATGGGGAGACCCAGTACTTC | CASSVRGGDGETQYF | - | TRBJ2-5 | - | TRBV9
TGCGCCAGCAGCCAACGTGGGACAGGCTCCTACGAGCAGTACTTC | CASSQRGTGSYEQYF | TRBD1 | TRBJ2-7 | - | TRBV4-1
TGTGCCAGCAGCATAGACCCCCGGGAAACAGATACGCAGTATTTT | CASSIDPRETDTQYF | - | TRBJ2-3 | once | TRBV5-4
TGTGCCAGCAGCTTAGTAAAGGGGCTGGAGACCCAGTACTTC | CASSLVKGLETQYF | - | TRBJ2-5 | once | TRBV7-8
TGTGCCAGCAGTAGGACAGGAGAATCGGTTCGGCAGTACTTC | CASSRTGESVRQYF | TRBD1 | TRBJ2-7 | - | TRBV6-2/TRBV6-3
TGCAGCGCCAGGGGAGTCGCTGAAGCTTTCTTT | CSARGVAEAFF | - | TRBJ1-1 | - | TRBV29-1
TGTGCCAGCAGTAGAGGAAAGAGTGGCAATCAGCCCCAGCATTTT | CASSRGKSGNQPQHF | - | TRBJ1-5 | - | TRBV3-1/TRBV3-2
TGTGCCAGCAGCTTACTCACGGCGGAGGGGCTAGATGGCTACACCTTC | CASSLLTAEGLDGYTF | - | TRBJ1-2 | - | TRBV7-8
TGTGCCACCGCACAAAGTTCCGAGCAGTACTTC | CATAQSSEQYF | - | TRBJ2-7 | once | TRBV6-5
TGTGCCAGCAGTAGATACAACAGGGGTAGCAATCAGCCCCAGCATTTT | CASSRYNRGSNQPQHF | TRBD1 | TRBJ1-5 | - | TRBV28
TGTGCCAGCAGTTACTCCACCAGGGGGCGGACTGAAGCTTTCTTT | CASSYSTRGRTEAFF | TRBD1 | TRBJ1-1 | - | TRBV6-6
TGTGCCAGCAGCTTGGACCCTACTAGCGGGGGGGCCCGGGAGCTGTTTTTT | CASSLDPTSGGARELFF | TRBD2 | TRBJ2-2 | - | TRBV5-4
TGTGCCAGCAGTGTGGGGAGGGGGGGTGAAAAACTGTTTTTT | CASSVGRGGEKLFF | - | TRBJ1-4 | - | TRBV2